The 21 T cell receptor beta chains reported below all come from one sample, sequenced in a study. TCRdb fed the 5' RACE reads into MiXCR, producing one record per CDR3 protein. The sample contains tens of thousands of distinct CDR3 sequences, 25% to 30% of which appear only once. Sequencing was carried out using naive CD4+ T cells sorted from blood. Subset here: naive CD4+ T cells, CD4+CD45RA+CD25-. The receptors derive from a female donor with breast cancer.

This clonotype was counted between two and nine times. The rearrangement joins TRBV5-4 to TRBJ2-5, with D perhaps given as TRBD1 or TRBD2 (5 bases each). Germline-derived CDR1 and CDR2 are SGHNT and YYREEE (reference sequence). The CDR3 spans 16 residues. With 0 bases removed from V and 4 bases from J, the gap between germline ends came to 16 bases. The DNA for the CDR3 is TGTGCCAGCAGCTTGGCCAATGAGGGGCCAGGAGAGACCCAGTACTTC. This sequence encodes CASSLANEGPGETQYF.

The CDR3 nucleotides are TGTGCCAGCAGCTCAGGGTCGAGCGAGCAGTACTTC. It codes for CASSSGSSEQYF. V usage is TRBV7-3 and J usage is TRBJ2-7; perhaps TRBD1 as D (5 bases). The CDR3 is 12 amino acids. Germline values: CDR1 SGHTA, CDR2 FQGTGA. Between the trimmed V and J ends, which lost 4 bases and 6 bases, there was a span of 10 bases.

This clonotype was detected a few times. This chain joins TRBV6-2 or TRBV6-3 and TRBJ2-5; TRBD2 matches at 9 bases. V lost 0 bases and J lost 1; bases outside the gene matches: 3. Germline V gene lookup returns CDR1 MNHEY and CDR2 SVGEGT. CDR3 length equals 16 residues. Here the CDR3 reads CASSYSQREAQETQYF. CDR3 DNA sequence: TGTGCCAGCAGTTACTCTCAGCGGGAGGCCCAAGAGACCCAGTACTTC.

The V and J genes are TRBV7-3 and TRBJ2-1; D is perhaps TRBD1 or TRBD2 (5 bases each). This CDR3 has 18 amino acids. Germline V gene data show CDR1 as SGHTA and CDR2 as FQGTGA. Between the trimmed V and J ends, which lost 0 bases and 3 bases, there was a span of 18 bases. The CDR3 sequence is CASSLTAPGPRIYNEQFF. The DNA of the CDR3 is TGTGCCAGCAGCTTAACGGCTCCGGGGCCACGAATCTACAATGAGCAGTTCTTC.

Only one count was recorded for this clonotype. This may be a read error: a much more frequent sequence differs by one nucleotide. The chain links TRBV7-3 to TRBJ1-2; no reliable D call. CDR1 is SGHTA and CDR2 is FQGTGA in the germline V gene. Deletions cut 5 bases from V and 0 bases from J, with 16 bases between. The CDR3 runs to 16 residues. CDR3 DNA sequence: TGTGCCAGCAGCCCCGGACGGGGTAAAGCTAACTATGGCTACACCTTC. Encoded protein: CASSPGRGKANYGYTF.

There are a few counts of this clonotype. V and J are TRBV4-2 and TRBJ1-5; 9 bases align to TRBD1. This CDR3 comprises 16 residues. Trimming took 3 bases from V and 3 from J; bases not matched to a gene: 6. CDR1 LGHNA and CDR2 YNFKEQ come from the germline V gene. The CDR3 loop is CASSQGTGPSNQPQHF. The CDR3 DNA follows: TGTGCCAGCAGCCAGGGGACAGGGCCCTCCAATCAGCCCCAGCATTTT.

The chain carries TRBV6-1 and TRBJ1-1; possible D gene TRBD1, 6 bases. The CDR3 is made up of 14 amino acids. Germline CDR1 is MNHNS and CDR2 is SASEGT. V shed 2 bases and J shed 3 bases, with 10 bases lying between them. CDR3: CASSESGVHTEAFF. The CDR3 nucleotides are TGTGCCAGCAGTGAATCAGGGGTGCACACTGAAGCTTTCTTT.

In this sample, this clonotype turned up a few times. The chain couples TRBV6-2 or TRBV6-3 to TRBJ2-1; 7 bases match TRBD2. V lost 6 bases, J lost 15 bases, and 11 bases stayed unmatched. CDR1 is MNHEY, CDR2 SVGEGT, per germline. This CDR3 region has 12 residues. CDR3 sequence reads: CASRNSAREWFF. Here the CDR3 DNA reads TGTGCCAGCAGAAACTCAGCGCGGGAGTGGTTCTTC.

The chain links TRBV12-3 or TRBV12-4 to TRBJ2-7; 10 bases are shared with TRBD2. J lost 3 bases, V lost 5 bases, and 7 bases had no gene match. CDR3 length: 15 amino acids. The CDR3 nucleotides are TGTGCCAGCAGTCTGGGGGCTAGCGGGAGCTACGAGCAGTACTTC. Translating gives CASSLGASGSYEQYF.

The chain uses TRBV7-2 and TRBJ2-5; D unresolved. V dropped 4 bases and J dropped 7 bases, with 10 bases sitting between them. CDR3 length: 12 amino acids. CDR1 and CDR2 (germline): SGHTA, FQGNSA. The CDR3, as DNA: TGTGCCAGCAGCTCCCAAGCCGGGACCCAGTACTTC. It encodes CASSSQAGTQYF.

This clonotype turned up a few times. The chain recombines TRBV20-1 with TRBJ1-2; D uncertain. Trimming shortened V by 1 base and J by 2 bases, and 8 bases separated the two germline ends. This CDR3 has 13 amino acids. The germline V gene has CDR1 DFQATT and CDR2 SNEGSKA (reference sequence). This CDR3 reads CSARGQKNYGYTF. The CDR3, as DNA: TGCAGTGCTAGAGGTCAGAAAAACTATGGCTACACCTTC.

The V and J genes are TRBV29-1 and TRBJ2-1; 10 bases line up with TRBD2. The CDR3 consists of 14 residues. Germline CDR1 and CDR2: SQVTM and ANQGSEA. This CDR3 is CGLSGTSENNEQFF. CDR3 DNA: TGCGGCCTTTCCGGGACTAGCGAGAACAATGAGCAGTTCTTC.

The V call is TRBV20-1, the J call TRBJ2-7, with TRBD2 matching over 7 bases. V lost 5 bases, J lost 5 bases, and 15 bases stayed unmatched. Looked up from germline, CDR1 is DFQATT and CDR2 is SNEGSKA (reference sequence). There are 15 residues in the CDR3. CDR3: CSAHPLRGSVNEQYF. CDR3 DNA sequence: TGCAGTGCTCACCCCCTGCGGGGGTCAGTAAACGAGCAGTACTTC.

V usage is TRBV27 and J usage is TRBJ2-1, with D perhaps matching TRBD2 (6 bases). V shed 4 bases and J shed 1 base, with 17 bases lying between them. Germline V lookup: CDR1 MNHEY, CDR2 SMNVEV (reference sequence). This CDR3 has 17 amino acids. CDR3 loop: CASSSSRLAISYNEQFF. The CDR3 nucleotides read TGTGCCAGCAGTTCATCCCGTCTAGCGATTTCCTACAATGAGCAGTTCTTC.

This clonotype has only a few counts. The rearrangement links TRBV6-1 to TRBJ1-2; D remains unclear. This CDR3 comprises 15 residues. Germline values: CDR1 MNHNS, CDR2 SASEGT. Trimming took off 1 base at V and 4 bases at J, with 13 bases between the two ends. The CDR3 loop is CASSEGLGRTYGYTF. CDR3 DNA sequence: TGTGCCAGCAGTGAAGGGTTAGGACGGACCTATGGCTACACCTTC.

Of note for this clonotype: Its ends do not fully match the called genes, so a read error is possible. The J gene is TRBJ2-6, the V gene TRBV7-9; 8 bases agree with TRBD1. Germline V CDR1 and CDR2: SEHNR, FQNEAQ (reference sequence). There are 14 residues in the CDR3. Here the CDR3 DNA reads TGTACCAGCCAGGGGGCGCATGGGGCCAACGTCCTGACTTTC. It yields the protein CTSQGAHGANVLTF.

This sequence joins TRBV7-2 and TRBJ1-1; D may be TRBD1 (5 bases). Germline V gene sequence: CDR1 SGHTA, CDR2 FQGNSA. This CDR3 is built from 13 residues. V was shortened by 0 bases and J by 3 bases, with 5 bases between the two germline ends. The CDR3 reads CASSLAGDTEAFF. CDR3 sequence (DNA): TGTGCCAGCAGCTTAGCGGGGGACACTGAAGCTTTCTTT.

This clonotype occurred a few times. The V and J genes are TRBV6-1 and TRBJ2-5; 10 bases are a match to TRBD1. Germline CDR1 is MNHNS and CDR2 is SASEGT. The CDR3 has 16 amino acids. V shed 6 bases and J 4 bases; nucleotides not matched to a gene: 11. The CDR3 reads CASRRAEDRGIETQYF. In DNA, the CDR3 is TGTGCCAGCAGACGAGCAGAGGACAGGGGGATAGAGACCCAGTACTTC.

Remarks on this clonotype: The junction and the germline gene differ at one end; a read error may be behind it. The J gene is TRBJ2-1, the V gene TRBV28; D not certain. The germline CDR1 and CDR2 sequences are MDHEN and SYDVKM. The CDR3 has 16 residues. As DNA, the CDR3 is TGTGCCAGCAGTCGTCCCCCACGGAGCTCCCACAATGAGCAGTTCTTC. It translates to CASSRPPRSSHNEQFF.

This clonotype was recorded once. The V call is TRBV6-5, the J call TRBJ2-6, with unresolved D. V gave up 1 base and J gave up 0 bases, with 7 bases separating them. The CDR3 loop spans 16 amino acids. CDR1 MNHEY and CDR2 SVGAGI come from the germline V gene. As DNA, the CDR3 is TGTGCCAGCAGTTACTTGGTGAGCTCTGGGGCCAACGTCCTGACTTTC. Its translation is CASSYLVSSGANVLTF.

This clonotype has at least ten counts. This chain links TRBV7-3 with TRBJ2-5, with D uncertain. The CDR3 is 13 amino acids. Trimming pared 2 bases from V and 5 bases from J, leaving 9 bases between. The germline CDR1 and CDR2 sequences are SGHTA and FQGTGA. The CDR3 is CASSLGPRETQYF. Here the CDR3 DNA reads TGTGCCAGCAGCTTAGGACCCAGGGAGACCCAGTACTTC.